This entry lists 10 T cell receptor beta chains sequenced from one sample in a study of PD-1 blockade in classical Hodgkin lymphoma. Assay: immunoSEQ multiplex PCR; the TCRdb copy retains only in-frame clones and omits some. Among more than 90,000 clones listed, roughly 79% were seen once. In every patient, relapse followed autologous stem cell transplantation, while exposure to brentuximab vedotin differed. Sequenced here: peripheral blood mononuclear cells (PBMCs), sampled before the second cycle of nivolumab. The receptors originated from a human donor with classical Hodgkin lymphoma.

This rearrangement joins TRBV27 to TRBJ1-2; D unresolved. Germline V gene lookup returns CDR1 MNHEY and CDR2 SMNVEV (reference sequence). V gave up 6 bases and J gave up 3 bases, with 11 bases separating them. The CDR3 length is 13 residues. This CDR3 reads CASRLDGDYGYTF. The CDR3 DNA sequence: TGTGCCAGCAGACTGGACGGGGACTATGGCTACACCTTC.

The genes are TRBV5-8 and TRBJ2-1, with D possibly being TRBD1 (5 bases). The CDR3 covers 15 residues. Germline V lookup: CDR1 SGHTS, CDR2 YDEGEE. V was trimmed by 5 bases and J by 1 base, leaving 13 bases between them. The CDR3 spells CASSWGSLSYNEQFF. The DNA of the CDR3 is TGTGCCAGCAGTTGGGGCAGTCTGTCCTACAATGAGCAGTTCTTC.

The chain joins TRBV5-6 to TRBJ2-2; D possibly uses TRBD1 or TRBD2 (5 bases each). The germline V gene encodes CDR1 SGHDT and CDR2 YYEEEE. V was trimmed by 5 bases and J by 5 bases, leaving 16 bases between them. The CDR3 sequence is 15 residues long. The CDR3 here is CASSPPGRQTGELFF. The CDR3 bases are TGTGCCAGCAGTCCCCCGGGACGGCAAACCGGGGAGCTGTTTTTT.

CDR3 sequence (DNA): TGTGCCAGCAGCCCTCCAACAGGGGATGGCAATCAGCCCCAGCATTTT. Its translation is CASSPPTGDGNQPQHF. The rearrangement uses TRBV7-2 and TRBJ1-5, with 7 bases matching TRBD1. Germline CDR1 reads SGHTA; CDR2 reads FQGNSA. V was pared by 5 bases and J by 2 bases, with 9 bases of the junction left unmatched. CDR3 length: 16 residues.

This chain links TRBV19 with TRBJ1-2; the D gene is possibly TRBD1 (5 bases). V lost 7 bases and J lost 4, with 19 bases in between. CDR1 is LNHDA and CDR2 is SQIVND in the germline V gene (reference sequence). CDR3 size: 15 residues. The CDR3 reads CASNPVGGLGYGYTF. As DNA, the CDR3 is TGTGCCAGTAACCCTGTCGGGGGTCTTGGCTATGGCTACACCTTC.

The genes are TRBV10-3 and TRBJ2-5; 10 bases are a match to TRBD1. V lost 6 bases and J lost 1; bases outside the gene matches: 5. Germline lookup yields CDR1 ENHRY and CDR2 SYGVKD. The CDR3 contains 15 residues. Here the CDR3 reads CAISQGQGLQETQYF. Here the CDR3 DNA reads TGTGCCATCAGCCAGGGACAGGGGCTCCAAGAGACCCAGTACTTC.

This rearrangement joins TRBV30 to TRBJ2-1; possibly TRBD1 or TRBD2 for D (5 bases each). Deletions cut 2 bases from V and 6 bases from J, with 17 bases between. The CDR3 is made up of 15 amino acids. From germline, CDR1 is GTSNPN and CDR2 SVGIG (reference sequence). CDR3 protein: CAWSLQGVSANEQFF. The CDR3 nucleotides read TGTGCCTGGAGTCTCCAGGGTGTTAGCGCCAATGAGCAGTTCTTC.

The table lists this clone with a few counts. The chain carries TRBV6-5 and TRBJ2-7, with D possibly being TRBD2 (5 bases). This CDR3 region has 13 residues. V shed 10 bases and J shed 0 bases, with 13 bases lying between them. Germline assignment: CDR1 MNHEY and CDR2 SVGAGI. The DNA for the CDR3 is TGTGCCACCTTGGACTGGGTCTCCTACGAGCAGTACTTC. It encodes CATLDWVSYEQYF.

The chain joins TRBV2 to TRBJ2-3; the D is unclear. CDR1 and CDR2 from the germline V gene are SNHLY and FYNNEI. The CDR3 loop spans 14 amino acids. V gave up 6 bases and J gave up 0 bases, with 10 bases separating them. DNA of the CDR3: TGTGCCAGCAGCGCCATCACTAGCACAGATACGCAGTATTTT. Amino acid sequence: CASSAITSTDTQYF.

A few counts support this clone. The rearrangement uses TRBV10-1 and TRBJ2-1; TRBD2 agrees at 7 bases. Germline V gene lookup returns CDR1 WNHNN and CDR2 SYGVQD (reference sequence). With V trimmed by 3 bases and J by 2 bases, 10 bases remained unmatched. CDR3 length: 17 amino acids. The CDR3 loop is CASSDLASGTPYNEQFF. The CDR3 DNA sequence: TGCGCCAGCAGTGACCTCGCTAGCGGCACCCCCTACAATGAGCAGTTCTTC.